This record looks at one TCR beta chain sequence and its context. Its antigen is as yet unknown. Sequencing used immunoSEQ multiplex PCR; TCRdb keeps in-frame clones, though not all of them. The data hold 120,000 or so clones, with 80% to 90% observed a single time. The CDR3 has 11 residues. CDR1 and CDR2 from the germline V gene are SQVTM and ANQGSEA. V was trimmed by 3 bases and J by 2 bases, leaving 1 base between them. This record comes from a study of T cell responses to AZD1222 COVID-19 vaccine. Study-level findings and limits: Among AZD1222 vaccinees, only six were seropositive at baseline. Among spike-specific TCRs, nearly half reportedly target unmutated variant regions.

Sequences were derived from peripheral blood, sampled on day 0 of AZD1222 vaccination. The rearrangement links TRBV29-1 to TRBJ1-4; D gene unclear. The TCR was taken from an adult in good health. In nucleotides, the CDR3 is TGCAGCGTTGACACTAATGAAAAACTGTTTTTT. Amino acids: CSVDTNEKLFF. Full variable domain (outside the CDR3, taken from reference TRBV29-1 and TRBJ1-4): SAVISQKPSRDICQRGTSLTIQCQVDSQVTMMFWYRQQPGQSLTLIATANQGSEATYESGFVIDKFPISRPNLTFSTLTVSNMSPEDSSIYLCSVDTNEKLFFGSGTQLSVL.